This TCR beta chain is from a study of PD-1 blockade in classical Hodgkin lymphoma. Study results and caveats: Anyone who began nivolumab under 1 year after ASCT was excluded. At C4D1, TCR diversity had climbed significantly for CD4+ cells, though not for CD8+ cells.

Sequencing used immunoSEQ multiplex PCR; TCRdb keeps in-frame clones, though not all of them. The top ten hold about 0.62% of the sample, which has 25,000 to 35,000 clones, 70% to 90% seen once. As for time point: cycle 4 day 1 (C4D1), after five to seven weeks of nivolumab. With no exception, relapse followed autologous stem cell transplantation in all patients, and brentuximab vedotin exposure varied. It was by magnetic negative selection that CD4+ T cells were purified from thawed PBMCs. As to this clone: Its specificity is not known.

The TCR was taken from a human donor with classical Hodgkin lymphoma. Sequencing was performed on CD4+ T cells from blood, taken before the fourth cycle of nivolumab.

This CDR3 reads CASSLYPGTEAFF. The DNA of the CDR3 is TGTGCCAGCAGCTTATACCCGGGGACTGAAGCTTTCTTT. The rearrangement uses TRBV11-2 and TRBJ1-1; no definite D call. The CDR3 totals 13 residues. Germline V gene lookup returns CDR1 SGHAT and CDR2 FQNNGV. V gave up 2 bases and J gave up 5 bases, with 9 bases separating them.